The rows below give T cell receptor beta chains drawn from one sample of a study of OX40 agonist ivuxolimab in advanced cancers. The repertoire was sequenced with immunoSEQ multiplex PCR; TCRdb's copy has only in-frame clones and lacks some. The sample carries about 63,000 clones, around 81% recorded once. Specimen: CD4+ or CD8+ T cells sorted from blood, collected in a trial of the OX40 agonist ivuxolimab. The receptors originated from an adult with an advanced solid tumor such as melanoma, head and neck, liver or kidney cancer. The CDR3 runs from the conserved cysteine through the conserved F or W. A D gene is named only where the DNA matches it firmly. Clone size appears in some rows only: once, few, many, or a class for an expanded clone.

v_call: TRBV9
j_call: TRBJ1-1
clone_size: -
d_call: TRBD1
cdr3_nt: TGTGCCAGCAGCTCGGGACAGTTAACCTCTGAAGCTTTCTTT
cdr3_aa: CASSSGQLTSEAFF

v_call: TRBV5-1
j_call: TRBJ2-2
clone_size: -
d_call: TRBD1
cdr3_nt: TGCGCCAGCAGCCCGAACCGACAGGGTGTAAACACCGGGGAGCTGTTTTTT
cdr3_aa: CASSPNRQGVNTGELFF

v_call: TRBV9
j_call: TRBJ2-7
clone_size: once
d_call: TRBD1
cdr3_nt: TGTGCCAGCAGCGTAGCTGGGACAGGTTCCTACGAGCAGTACTTC
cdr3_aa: CASSVAGTGSYEQYF

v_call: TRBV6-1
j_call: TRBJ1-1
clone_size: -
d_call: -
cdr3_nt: TGTGCCAGCAGTGACGGGACTTTGAACACTGAAGCTTTCTTT
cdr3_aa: CASSDGTLNTEAFF

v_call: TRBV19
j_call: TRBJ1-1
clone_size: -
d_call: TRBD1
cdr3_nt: TGTGCCAGTAGGCCCCCCGGGACAGGGGTATGGTTACCTTTCTTT
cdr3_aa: CASRPPGTGVWLPFF

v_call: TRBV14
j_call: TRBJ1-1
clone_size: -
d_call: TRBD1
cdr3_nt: TGTGCCAGCAGCAAACAAGGGGGCTGGAACACTGAAGCTTTCTTT
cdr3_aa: CASSKQGGWNTEAFF

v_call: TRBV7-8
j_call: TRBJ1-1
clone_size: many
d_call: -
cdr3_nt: TGTGCCAGCAGCTTAGGCCCAGGGCGGATCTCTGAAGCTTTCTTT
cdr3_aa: CASSLGPGRISEAFF

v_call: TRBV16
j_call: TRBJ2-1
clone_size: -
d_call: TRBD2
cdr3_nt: TGTGCCAGCAGCCAATTTCGGGGGGGAAACAATGAGCAGTTCTTC
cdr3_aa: CASSQFRGGNNEQFF

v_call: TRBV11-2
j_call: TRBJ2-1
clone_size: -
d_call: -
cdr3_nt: TGTGCCAGCAGCCATAATGAGCAGTTCTTC
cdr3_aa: CASSHNEQFF

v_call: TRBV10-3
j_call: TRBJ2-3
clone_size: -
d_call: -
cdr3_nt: TGTGCCATCAGTGACCCAACAAGGGGGATAGGAGATACGCAGTATTTT
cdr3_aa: CAISDPTRGIGDTQYF

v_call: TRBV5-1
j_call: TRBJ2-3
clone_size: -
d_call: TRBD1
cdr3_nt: TGCGCCAGCAGCTTGGCGGACAGGTCCACAGATACGCAGTATTTT
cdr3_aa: CASSLADRSTDTQYF

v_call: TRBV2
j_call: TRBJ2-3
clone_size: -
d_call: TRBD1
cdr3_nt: TGTGCCAGCAGTTTAGACAGGGCCACAGATACGCAGTATTTT
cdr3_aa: CASSLDRATDTQYF

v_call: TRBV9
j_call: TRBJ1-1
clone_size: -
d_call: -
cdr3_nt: TGTGCCAGCAGCGTAGATGGAGGGTTCCGAGCTTTCTTT
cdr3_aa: CASSVDGGFRAFF

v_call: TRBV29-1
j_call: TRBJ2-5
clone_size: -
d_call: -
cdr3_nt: TGCAGCGTTGAACGAGGGGGAGGGGAGACCCAGTACTTC
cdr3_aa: CSVERGGGETQYF

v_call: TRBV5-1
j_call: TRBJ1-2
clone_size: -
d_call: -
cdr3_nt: TGCGCCAGCAGCTCGGCTCATACTAACTATGGCTACACCTTC
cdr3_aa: CASSSAHTNYGYTF

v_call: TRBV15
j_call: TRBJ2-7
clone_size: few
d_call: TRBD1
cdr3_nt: TGTGCCACCAGCAGAGAACCCACAGGGGACCAGTACTTC
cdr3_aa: CATSREPTGDQYF

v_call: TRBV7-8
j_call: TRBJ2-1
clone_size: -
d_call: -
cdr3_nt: TGTGCCAGCAGCTTAACGGTGGAGGGGCGACCGTTCTTC
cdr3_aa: CASSLTVEGRPFF